The source of this T cell receptor beta chain is a study of blood T cell repertoires in COVID-19. Study in general: Sources were T cells, B-cell-depleted T cells, or PBMCs; the material itself was cDNA or gDNA.

As originally analysed: The authors estimated nucleated cell counts from reference gene primer amplification. Sequenced by immunoSEQ multiplex PCR; TCRdb stores in-frame clones only, minus some. From that table come the V and J calls and clone size; the DNA was used to work out D and trimming. The sample gives fewer than 400,000 clones, 65% to 85% of which show up once; almost 3% is in the top ten. V was clipped by 4 bases and J by 7 bases; unmatched bases: 10. This CDR3 has 16 residues. Germline V lookup: CDR1 MNHEY, CDR2 SMNVEV (reference sequence). The chain combines TRBV27 with TRBJ2-5; 12 bases match TRBD1. Sequenced: peripheral blood. This sequence was found in a young man with active or convalescent COVID-19. The chain's CDR3 is CASSSRLRDRGRTQYF. DNA of the CDR3: TGTGCCAGCAGTTCGCGGCTCCGGGACAGGGGGCGGACCCAGTACTTC.